Below are 8 T cell receptor beta chains sequenced from a single sample in a study of naive and memory T cell subsets. An equimolar mix of two oligonucleotides served as the beta constant-region primer for TRBC1 and TRBC2. Nested alpha and beta constant-region primers with the SP2 primer drove four PCR rounds on ligated cDNA. TCRdb reanalysed the UMI-ligation and nested PCR reads using MiXCR and keeps one entry per CDR3 protein. The repertoire has approximately 31,000 distinct CDR3 sequences, less than 20% of them found once; the top ten carry around 3.3%. The material sequenced was effector memory CD4+ T cells from blood. The subset denotes: effector memory, CD45RA- CD27-. The receptors stem from a human donor in good health.

This clonotype occurred many times. This chain uses TRBV4-1 with TRBJ1-4; TRBD1 matches at 10 bases. This CDR3 has 15 amino acids. Trimming cost V 4 bases and J 8 bases; bases outside gene matches: 7. The germline CDR1 and CDR2 sequences are MGHRA and YSYEKL. The CDR3 spells CASSLAGTGEEKLFF. In DNA, the CDR3 is TGCGCCAGCAGCCTGGCGGGGACAGGGGAAGAAAAACTGTTTTTT.

The rearrangement links TRBV10-3 to TRBJ2-6; no firm D call. The V end was cut by 9 bases, the J end by 0 bases, with 12 bases between. CDR3 length: 15 amino acids. Looked up from germline, CDR1 is ENHRY and CDR2 is SYGVKD. The CDR3 DNA reads TGTGCCATTGCCCCGGATCTCTCTGGGGCCAACGTCCTGACTTTC. Translating it yields CAIAPDLSGANVLTF.

This clonotype was seen a few times. The chain links TRBV9 to TRBJ1-1; D not certain. The V gene's germline CDR1 is SGDLS and CDR2 YYNGEE. This CDR3 spans 13 amino acids. V was clipped by 0 bases and J by 5 bases, with 8 bases between them. The CDR3 spells CASSVALGTEAFF. The CDR3, as DNA: TGTGCCAGCAGCGTAGCTTTAGGGACTGAAGCTTTCTTT. The whole variable domain, filled in from reference TRBV9 and TRBJ1-1, reads DSGVTQTPKHLITATGQRVTLRCSPRSGDLSVYWYQQSLDQGLQFLIQYYNGEERAKGNILERFSAQQFPDLHSELNLSSLELGDSALYFCASSVALGTEAFFGQGTRLTVV.

This clonotype was counted only a few times. The chain uses TRBV6-5 and TRBJ1-5; 9 positions match TRBD1. CDR3 size: 17 residues. V shed 4 bases, J shed 3 bases, and the junction held 10 bases outside the gene matches. Germline CDR1 and CDR2: MNHEY and SVGAGI. The CDR3 DNA reads TGTGCCAGCAGTTCCATAGGGACAGGGCTTAACAATCAGCCCCAGCATTTT. Protein: CASSSIGTGLNNQPQHF.

This clonotype has just a few counts. The chain links TRBV28 to TRBJ2-7; 10 positions match TRBD1. In germline, CDR1 is MDHEN, CDR2 SYDVKM. The CDR3 is 16 residues long. V lost 4 bases, J lost 4 bases, and 10 bases stayed unmatched. Here the CDR3 DNA reads TGTGCCAGCAGTTACCCCTTCGGGACAGGGGATTACGAGCAGTACTTC. Translated, it gives CASSYPFGTGDYEQYF.

This clonotype came up many times. This sequence joins TRBV20-1 and TRBJ2-6, with TRBD1 matching over 7 bases. J lost 0 bases, V lost 4 bases, and 9 bases had no gene match. CDR3 length: 17 amino acids. CDR1 and CDR2 from the germline V gene are DFQATT and SNEGSKA (reference sequence). The DNA for the CDR3 is TGCAGTGCTATTTCAGGGGGTGGCATCTCTGGGGCCAACGTCCTGACTTTC. It yields the protein CSAISGGGISGANVLTF.

This clonotype came up a few times. This sequence joins TRBV25-1 and TRBJ2-7, with D possibly being TRBD2 (5 bases). The germline CDR1 and CDR2 sequences are MGHDK and SYGVNS. The CDR3 covers 13 residues. V lost 5 bases, J lost 3 bases, and 11 bases lay in between. The CDR3 DNA follows: TGTGCCAGCAGTACTCTAGGAGGCTACGAGCAGTACTTC. Translated, it gives CASSTLGGYEQYF.

Within the sample, this clonotype is medium-sized. V is TRBV7-8 and J is TRBJ2-2; TRBD2 aligns across 13 bases. The CDR3 runs 17 residues. V was pared by 4 bases and J by 6 bases, with 8 bases of the junction left unmatched. From germline, CDR1 is SGHVS and CDR2 FQNEAQ. The CDR3 reads CASSWAGTSGISGELFF. The CDR3 DNA follows: TGTGCCAGCAGCTGGGCCGGGACTAGCGGGATCTCCGGGGAGCTGTTTTTT.